This is a list of T cell receptor beta chains from one sample in a study of blood T cell repertoires in COVID-19. Method: immunoSEQ multiplex PCR; TCRdb's copy keeps in-frame clones and lacks some. The sample contains under 250,000 clones, around nine tenths of which appear only once. The source material was peripheral blood. All receptors come from a man aged 55 to 70 with COVID-19, enrolled during active disease. Each CDR3 is given with its conserved first and last residue. Fields, in order: D gene, clone size, J gene, V gene, CDR3 DNA, CDR3 protein. The D gene is left open where the match is weak. Not all rows give a size; the values are once, few, many and, for expanded clones, a class.

TRBD1	NA	TRBJ1-2	TRBV12-3/TRBV12-4	TGTGCCAGCAGTGACAGGGGCTATGGCTACACCTTC	CASSDRGYGYTF
TRBD1	NA	TRBJ1-2	TRBV28	TGTGCCAGCAGCTCGGCGGGACAGGGTGAAGGCGGCTACACCTTC	CASSSAGQGEGGYTF
TRBD1	NA	TRBJ1-2	TRBV6-1	TGTGCCAGCAGTGAATACCAGGGGGACTATGGCTACACCTTC	CASSEYQGDYGYTF
NA	NA	TRBJ2-7	TRBV11-2	TGTGCCAGCAGCCGAGAGGGGCAGGGGGGATACGAGCAGTACTTC	CASSREGQGGYEQYF
NA	NA	TRBJ1-1	TRBV19	TGTGCCAGTAGTATCGGGATGAACACTGAAGCTTTCTTT	CASSIGMNTEAFF
NA	NA	TRBJ1-1	TRBV12-3/TRBV12-4	TGTGCCAGCAGTCTCGCCGGGAACACTGAAGCTTTCTTT	CASSLAGNTEAFF
TRBD1	NA	TRBJ1-4	TRBV5-1	TGCGCCAGCAGCTCCCTGGGACAGGGATCAACTAATGAAAAACTGTTTTTT	CASSSLGQGSTNEKLFF
TRBD2	NA	TRBJ2-1	TRBV3-1/TRBV3-2	TGTGCCAGCAGCCAAGACGGGAGGGTTAGGGATGAGCAGTTCTTC	CASSQDGRVRDEQFF
NA	NA	TRBJ1-1	TRBV3-1/TRBV3-2	TGTGCCAGCAGCCAAGGCGGATTGAACACTGAAGCTTTCTTT	CASSQGGLNTEAFF
NA	NA	TRBJ2-3	TRBV7-9	TGTGCCAGCAGCTTAGGGGGCCTCTTGCCAGATACGCAGTATTTT	CASSLGGLLPDTQYF
NA	NA	TRBJ1-1	TRBV5-8	TGTGCCAGCAGCTTGAGACAGAGGAACACTGAAGCTTTCTTT	CASSLRQRNTEAFF
TRBD1	NA	TRBJ1-6	TRBV11-2	TGTGCCAGCAGGGACGGGACAGGGGTTCGCCTTTATAATTCACCCCTCCACTTT	CASRDGTGVRLYNSPLHF
TRBD1	NA	TRBJ1-3	TRBV7-2	TGTGCCAGCAGCCAAACAGGGGGCTTTGCTGGAAACACCATATATTTT	CASSQTGGFAGNTIYF
TRBD2	NA	TRBJ2-7	TRBV5-5	TGTGCCAGCAGCTTTCTCGGTGCTTTTGCGGGAGGGGGTGAGCAGTACTTC	CASSFLGAFAGGGEQYF
NA	NA	TRBJ2-2	TRBV7-2	TGTGCCAGCAGCTTCGGGACTCCCGCCGGGGAGCTGTTTTTT	CASSFGTPAGELFF
NA	NA	TRBJ1-1	TRBV19	TGTGCCAGTAAGGGAGGAACTGAAGCTTTCTTT	CASKGGTEAFF
TRBD2	NA	TRBJ2-5	TRBV9	TGTGCCAGCAGCGTCATTAGCGGGGTCGGGGAGACCCAGTACTTC	CASSVISGVGETQYF
NA	NA	TRBJ2-1	TRBV6-2/TRBV6-3	TGTGCCAGCAGTTACCCGGGGAGGATATACAATGAGCAGTTCTTC	CASSYPGRIYNEQFF
NA	NA	TRBJ1-1	TRBV18	TGTGCCAGCTGCGTCGTAGAGAACACTGAAGCTTTCTTT	CASCVVENTEAFF
NA	NA	TRBJ1-1	TRBV6-5	TGTGCCAGCAGTTACCGTCCGGGATTCAACACTGAAGCTTTCTTT	CASSYRPGFNTEAFF
NA	NA	TRBJ1-3	TRBV15	TGTGCCACCAGCAGGGAACAGGGTAGTCGCGGAAACACCATATATTTT	CATSREQGSRGNTIYF
NA	once	TRBJ1-5	TRBV19	TGTGCCAGTAGTCCAGGGGACCTAGGGAATCAGCCCCAGCATTTT	CASSPGDLGNQPQHF
TRBD1	few	TRBJ2-3	TRBV4-2	TGTGCCAGCAGATCGACAGGGAGCCCAGATACGCAGTATTTT	CASRSTGSPDTQYF
NA	once	TRBJ1-3	TRBV7-9	TGTGCCAGCAGCTTACGGCCCCGACTCGTCGTCTCTGGAAACACCATATATTTT	CASSLRPRLVVSGNTIYF
NA	NA	TRBJ1-2	TRBV2	TGTGCCAGCAGTGAATTTAGGGGGGGACCTGGCTATGGCTACACCTTC	CASSEFRGGPGYGYTF
TRBD2	NA	TRBJ2-1	TRBV11-2	TGTGCCAGCAGCTATGGACTAGCGGGAAAAAATGAGCAGTTCTTC	CASSYGLAGKNEQFF
NA	NA	TRBJ1-4	TRBV12-3/TRBV12-4	TGTGCCTGCCTGAGACTCGGGGAAAAACTGTTTTTT	CACLRLGEKLFF
NA	NA	TRBJ1-6	TRBV6-5	TGTGCCACCAAGGGAGGGGATTCACCCCTCCACTTT	CATKGGDSPLHF